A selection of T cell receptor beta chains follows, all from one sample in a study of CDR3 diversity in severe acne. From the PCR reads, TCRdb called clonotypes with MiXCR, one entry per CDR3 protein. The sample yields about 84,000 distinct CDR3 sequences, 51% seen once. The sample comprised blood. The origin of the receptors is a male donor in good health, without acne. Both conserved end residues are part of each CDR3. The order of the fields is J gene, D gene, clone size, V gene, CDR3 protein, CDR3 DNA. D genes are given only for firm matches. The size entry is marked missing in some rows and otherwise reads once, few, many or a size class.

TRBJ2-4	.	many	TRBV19	CASSGDIAKNIQYF	TGTGCCAGTAGTGGGGACATAGCCAAAAACATTCAGTACTTC
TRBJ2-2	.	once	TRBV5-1	CASSWERGRIAGELFF	TGCGCCAGCAGCTGGGAGAGGGGGAGAATAGCCGGGGAGCTGTTTTTT
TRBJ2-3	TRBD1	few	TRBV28	CASTKGDGTGGEDTQYF	TGTGCCAGCACCAAAGGGGATGGGACAGGGGGTGAAGATACGCAGTATTTT
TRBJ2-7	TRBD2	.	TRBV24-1	CATSARAGYDEQYF	TGTGCCACCAGTGCTAGAGCGGGATATGACGAGCAGTACTTC
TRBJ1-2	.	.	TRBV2	CASSSEGGGGYTF	TGTGCCAGCAGCTCCGAGGGGGGGGGAGGCTACACCTTC
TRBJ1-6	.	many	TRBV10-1	CASPPGAYNSPLHF	TGCGCCAGCCCCCCGGGGGCATATAATTCACCCCTCCACTTT
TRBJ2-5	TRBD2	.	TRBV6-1	CASSPGTSVQETQYF	TGTGCCAGCAGTCCGGGGACTAGCGTACAAGAGACCCAGTACTTC
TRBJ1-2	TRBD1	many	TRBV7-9	CASSPGGEDYGYTF	TGTGCCAGCAGCCCAGGGGGTGAGGACTATGGCTACACCTTC
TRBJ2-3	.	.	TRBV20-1	CSARGAGRGLTEAFFGQGTDTQYF	.
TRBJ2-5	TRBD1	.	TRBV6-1	CASSTGQERQETQYF	TGTGCCAGCAGTACGGGACAGGAGAGGCAAGAGACCCAGTACTTC
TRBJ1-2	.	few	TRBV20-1	CSARVGRGYTF	TGCAGTGCTAGAGTGGGTCGTGGCTACACCTTC
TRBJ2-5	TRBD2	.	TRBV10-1	CASSDTGHPSRTSLLQETQYF	TGCGCCAGCAGCGATACGGGACACCCCTCCCGGACTAGCCTTTTACAAGAGACCCAGTACTTC
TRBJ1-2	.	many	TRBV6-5	CASSAQDSRYGYTF	TGTGCCAGCAGCGCCCAGGACAGCCGCTATGGCTACACCTTC
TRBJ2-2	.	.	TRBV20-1	CSASLAGSPYNEQFFGEPFF	.
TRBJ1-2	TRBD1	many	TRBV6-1	CASSPFTGVDYGYTF	TGTGCCAGCAGTCCGTTTACAGGGGTCGACTATGGCTACACCTTC
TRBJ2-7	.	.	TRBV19	CASSFLSTGARYEQYF	TGTGCCAGTAGTTTTTTATCGACGGGAGCCCGCTACGAGCAGTACTTC